Listed below are T cell receptor beta chains from one sample, sequenced in a study of shared clonotypes between healthy human individuals. Sequencing used immunoSEQ multiplex PCR; TCRdb keeps in-frame clones, though not all of them. The sample holds about 2.3 million clones, 90% to 95% seen once. Input material: naive CD4+ T cells from PBMCs. The receptor source for this set is a man aged 18 to 30 in good health. Some clones in this sample may be carry-over from other donors' samples. Each CDR3 is given with its conserved first and last residue. The D gene is left open where the match is weak. Clone size is given for some rows only: seen once, a few or many times, or a class if the clone is expanded.

clone size	J gene	D gene	V gene	CDR3 protein	CDR3 DNA
.	TRBJ2-3	TRBD2	TRBV30	CAWSPGLGGMDTQYF	TGTGCCTGGAGTCCGGGACTAGGGGGGATGGATACGCAGTATTTT
.	TRBJ1-2	.	TRBV28	CASSWTSIPNYGYTF	TGTGCCAGCAGCTGGACATCAATTCCTAACTATGGCTACACCTTC
.	TRBJ2-1	TRBD2	TRBV15	CATSRDGGTSGYNEQFF	TGTGCCACCAGCAGAGATGGGGGGACTAGCGGTTACAATGAGCAGTTCTTC
.	TRBJ2-1	.	TRBV7-3	CASSLGRTPYNEQFF	TGTGCCAGCAGCTTAGGCCGGACTCCCTACAATGAGCAGTTCTTC
once	TRBJ2-7	.	TRBV4-3	CASSQKDRSSYEQYF	TGCGCCAGCAGCCAAAAAGACCGAAGCTCCTACGAGCAGTACTTC
.	TRBJ1-1	.	TRBV6-1	CASKAGYASTEAFF	TGTGCCAGCAAGGCAGGGTATGCGAGTACTGAAGCTTTCTTT
.	TRBJ2-1	.	TRBV11-2	CASSVWGSEQFF	TGTGCCAGCAGCGTTTGGGGGAGTGAGCAGTTCTTC
.	TRBJ2-7	.	TRBV14	CASSLLEQGRNEQYF	TGTGCCAGCAGCTTATTAGAACAGGGGAGGAACGAGCAGTACTTC
.	TRBJ2-7	TRBD1	TRBV6-5	CASSRLRQGSYEQYF	TGTGCCAGCAGTAGACTCAGACAGGGCTCCTACGAGCAGTACTTC
.	TRBJ1-1	.	TRBV11-2	CASSSFRIGTEAFF	TGTGCCAGCAGCTCCTTTAGAATCGGCACTGAAGCTTTCTTT
.	TRBJ2-1	TRBD1	TRBV5-1	CASSSQVGTDIYNEQFF	TGCGCCAGCAGCTCGCAGGTTGGGACAGATATATACAATGAGCAGTTCTTC
.	TRBJ1-3	.	TRBV11-2	CASSLVWSHTSGNTIYF	TGTGCCAGCAGCTTAGTTTGGTCTCATACCTCTGGAAACACCATATATTTT
.	TRBJ2-7	TRBD2	TRBV4-1	CASSQGISGRAYEQYF	TGCGCCAGCAGCCAAGGGATTAGCGGGAGGGCCTACGAGCAGTACTTC
.	TRBJ2-1	TRBD2	TRBV29-1	CSGLAGAYNEQFF	TGCAGCGGGCTAGCGGGAGCCTACAATGAGCAGTTCTTC
.	TRBJ2-1	.	TRBV7-8	CASSSERAYNEQFF	TGTGCCAGCAGCTCCGAGCGGGCCTACAATGAGCAGTTCTTC
.	TRBJ2-7	TRBD1	TRBV29-1	CSVEVGDRDDEQYF	TGCAGCGTTGAAGTGGGGGACAGGGATGACGAGCAGTACTTC
few	TRBJ2-3	.	TRBV7-2	CASSPYTDTQYF	TGTGCCAGCAGCCCCTACACAGATACGCAGTATTTT
.	TRBJ1-4	.	TRBV21-1	CASSLPGTGDEKLFF	TGTGCCAGCAGCCTCCCCGGGACAGGGGATGAAAAACTGTTTTTT
.	TRBJ2-1	TRBD1	TRBV5-6	CASSFRDRGPNEQFF	TGTGCCAGCAGCTTCCGGGACAGGGGGCCCAATGAGCAGTTCTTC
.	TRBJ1-1	TRBD1	TRBV5-4	CASTDRGTTEAFF	TGTGCCAGCACGGACAGGGGGACCACTGAAGCTTTCTTT
.	TRBJ2-1	TRBD1	TRBV5-1	CASSLVTGAYNEQFF	TGCGCCAGCAGCTTGGTTACAGGGGCCTACAATGAGCAGTTCTTC
.	TRBJ1-1	TRBD1	TRBV28	CASRYLLDRGRLNTEAFF	TGTGCCAGCAGATACCTTTTAGACAGGGGACGCTTGAACACTGAAGCTTTCTTT
.	TRBJ2-7	.	TRBV7-2	CASSNLYEQYF	TGTGCCAGCAGCAACCTATACGAGCAGTACTTC
.	TRBJ2-7	TRBD1	TRBV2	CASSYNRDSYEQYF	TGTGCCAGCAGTTACAATCGGGACAGCTACGAGCAGTACTTC
once	TRBJ1-1	.	TRBV28	CASSFPTARTEAFF	TGTGCCAGCAGTTTCCCCACTGCGAGGACTGAAGCTTTCTTT
once	TRBJ2-1	TRBD1	TRBV11-2	CASSTGQGRGSYNEQFF	TGTGCCAGCAGCACGGGACAGGGACGGGGGTCCTACAATGAGCAGTTCTTC
.	TRBJ1-1	TRBD1	TRBV7-9	CASSLARQGGEAFF	TGTGCCAGCAGCTTAGCGCGCCAGGGGGGTGAAGCTTTCTTT
.	TRBJ2-7	.	TRBV18	CASSPITGTDEQYF	TGTGCCAGCTCACCGATTACCGGGACGGATGAGCAGTACTTC
.	TRBJ2-7	.	TRBV5-1	CASSSDGVYEQYF	TGCGCCAGCAGCTCGGACGGGGTCTACGAGCAGTACTTC
.	TRBJ1-5	.	TRBV6-5	CASSQIIGRQPQHF	TGTGCCAGCAGCCAAATTATCGGCAGGCAGCCCCAGCATTTT
.	TRBJ2-3	TRBD2	TRBV2	CASSPGLGADTQYF	TGTGCCAGCAGCCCGGGACTAGGAGCAGATACGCAGTATTTT
few	TRBJ1-2	.	TRBV14	CASSPDRNYGYTF	TGTGCCAGCAGCCCGGACAGAAATTATGGCTACACCTTC
.	TRBJ1-2	TRBD1	TRBV28	CASSPLDRADGYTF	TGTGCCAGCAGTCCCCTCGACAGGGCAGATGGCTACACCTTC
.	TRBJ2-7	.	TRBV30	CAWAPDGTYEQYF	TGTGCCTGGGCCCCCGACGGAACCTACGAGCAGTACTTC
.	TRBJ2-3	.	TRBV7-3	CASSAGTTTDTQYF	TGTGCCAGCAGCGCCGGGACCACCACAGATACGCAGTATTTT
.	TRBJ2-6	TRBD1	TRBV7-9	CASSYTGAGANVLTF	TGTGCCAGCAGCTATACAGGGGCCGGGGCCAACGTCCTGACTTTC
once	TRBJ1-2	.	TRBV9	CASSVARGPPGTF	TGTGCCAGCAGCGTAGCCCGGGGGCCGCCAGGTACCTTC
.	TRBJ1-2	TRBD1	TRBV28	CASSYRGRGGYTF	TGTGCCAGCAGTTACAGGGGGCGCGGTGGCTACACCTTC
.	TRBJ2-6	.	TRBV5-1	CASSLQASGANVLTF	TGCGCCAGCAGCTTACAGGCCTCAGGGGCCAACGTCCTGACTTTC